Below, 28 T cell receptor beta chains from the same sample are listed, as sequenced in a study of ipilimumab plus nivolumab after autologous stem cell transplantation. The assay was immunoSEQ multiplex PCR, and TCRdb's table has in-frame clones only and misses some. The table records 17,000 or so clones, around four fifths of them present only once. The material sequenced was PBMCs, taken in a trial of ipilimumab plus nivolumab as post-transplant consolidation. The receptors here all came from a male donor with diffuse large B-cell lymphoma.

This clone has a single count. V usage is TRBV7-8 and J usage is TRBJ1-2, with D possibly matching TRBD1 (5 bases). V was shortened by 5 bases and J by 6 bases, with 13 bases between the two germline ends. The CDR3 runs 13 residues. Germline assignment: CDR1 SGHVS and CDR2 FQNEAQ. CDR3: CASSITGTDGYTF. CDR3 coding DNA: TGTGCCAGCAGCATAACCGGGACGGATGGCTACACCTTC.

A single count supports this clone. The chain has TRBV4-3 and TRBJ1-6; D not certain. Between the trimmed V and J ends, which lost 0 bases and 5 bases, there was a span of 8 bases. Per the germline V gene, CDR1 is LGHNA and CDR2 is YSLEER. This CDR3 has 15 residues. This CDR3 is CASSQEGPNNSPLHF. DNA of the CDR3: TGCGCCAGCAGCCAAGAGGGCCCGAATAATTCACCCCTCCACTTT.

CDR3: CASSLGKARTGPQETQYF. The CDR3 DNA reads TGTGCCAGCAGCTTGGGGAAAGCCCGGACAGGGCCACAAGAGACCCAGTACTTC. This chain uses TRBV5-4 with TRBJ2-5; 8 nucleotides match TRBD1. CDR1 and CDR2 (germline): SGHNT, YYREEE (reference sequence). This CDR3 has 18 residues. The trim removed 0 bases at V and 2 bases at J, leaving 12 bases unmatched.

The chain has TRBV7-8 and TRBJ2-1; 10 positions agree with TRBD2. The CDR3 runs 16 residues. The V segment lost 6 bases and the J segment 2 bases; nucleotides outside the gene matches: 7. Germline CDR1 is SGHVS and CDR2 is FQNEAQ. The chain's CDR3 is CASSPGLAVPYNEQFF. For the CDR3, the DNA is TGTGCCAGCAGTCCCGGACTAGCGGTTCCCTACAATGAGCAGTTCTTC.

The chain employs TRBV7-7 and TRBJ2-5; D call uncertain. The CDR3 has 13 amino acids. V shed 1 base and J shed 1 base, with 4 bases lying between them. The V gene's germline CDR1 is SSHAT and CDR2 FNYEAQ (reference sequence). The CDR3, as DNA: TGTGCCAGCAGCTTAGTTGCCCAAGAGACCCAGTACTTC. Protein sequence: CASSLVAQETQYF. The entire variable domain, with the rest obtained from reference TRBV7-7 and TRBJ2-5, is as follows: GAGVSQSPRYKVTKRGQDVTLRCDPISSHATLYWYQQALGQGPEFLTYFNYEAQPDKSGLPSDRFSAERPEGSISTLTIQRTEQRDSAMYRCASSLVAQETQYFGPGTRLLVL.

V and J are TRBV2 and TRBJ1-3; D uncertain. CDR1 SNHLY and CDR2 FYNNEI come from the germline V gene. The CDR3 has 15 amino acids. Trimming shortened V by 9 bases and J by 0 bases, and 15 bases separated the two germline ends. CDR3 DNA sequence: TGTGCCAGTGAAGCGCAGCCCAGCTCTGGAAACACCATATATTTT. Protein: CASEAQPSSGNTIYF.

The gene calls are TRBV5-1 and TRBJ2-5; tentatively, D is TRBD1 (5 bases). There are 14 residues in the CDR3. Trimming stripped 2 bases from V and 4 bases from J, with 12 bases between. Germline V gene data show CDR1 as SGHRS and CDR2 as YFSETQ. CDR3 loop: CASSLSGRGETQYF. Written as DNA, the CDR3 is TGCGCCAGCAGCTTAAGTGGAAGGGGAGAGACCCAGTACTTC.

The rearrangement links TRBV2 to TRBJ1-1; 7 bases map to TRBD1. Germline V gives CDR1 SNHLY, CDR2 FYNNEI. Trimming cost V 10 bases and J 4 bases; bases outside gene matches: 6. CDR3 size: 12 residues. The CDR3 nucleotides read TGTGCCACTGGGGACAGTGGCACTGAAGCTTTCTTT. Translated: CATGDSGTEAFF.

V is TRBV7-2 and J is TRBJ2-3, with D perhaps TRBD2 (6 bases). Deletions cut 2 bases from V and 0 bases from J, with 9 bases between. The CDR3 loop spans 15 amino acids. CDR1 is SGHTA, CDR2 FQGNSA, per germline. Here the CDR3 reads CASSLMRGSTDTQYF. As DNA, the CDR3 is TGTGCCAGCAGCTTAATGCGGGGAAGCACAGATACGCAGTATTTT.

The genes are TRBV6-6 and TRBJ2-5, with 8 bases identical to TRBD1. The end of the DNA fits TRBJ2-7 better, so the J call may be wrong. This CDR3 has 13 residues. The germline V gene has CDR1 MNHNY and CDR2 SVGAGI (reference sequence). For the CDR3, the DNA is TGTGCCAGCAGCGGACAGGGCCCAGACGAGCAGTACTTC. Protein: CASSGQGPDEQYF.

The J gene is TRBJ2-7, the V gene TRBV29-1, with D perhaps TRBD2 (6 bases). The CDR3 sequence is 11 residues long. Germline V lookup: CDR1 SQVTM, CDR2 ANQGSEA. V was pared by 5 bases and J by 13 bases, with 18 bases between. CDR3 protein: CSVLEAAGPYF. CDR3 DNA sequence: TGCAGCGTTCTAGAGGCGGCGGGACCATACTTC.

This clone appeared a single time. The chain has TRBV13 and TRBJ2-3; TRBD2 matches at 8 bases. V shed 7 bases and J 5 bases; nucleotides not matched to a gene: 14. The germline gives CDR1 PRHDT, CDR2 FYEKMQ (reference sequence). The CDR3 loop spans 16 amino acids. CDR3 bases: TGTGCCAGCACCTCGCGGTCGCGGGGGGCTGGAGATACGCAGTATTTT. This gives the protein CASTSRSRGAGDTQYF.

The V call is TRBV4-2, the J call TRBJ1-5, with 9 bases lining up with TRBD1. Germline CDR1 is LGHNA and CDR2 is YNFKEQ. CDR3 length: 17 residues. The V gene end was trimmed by 1 base and the J gene end by 3 bases; junction bases not matched to a gene: 7. The CDR3 DNA sequence: TGTGCCAGCAGCCAAGGTTCGGGACAGGGTCCCAATCAGCCCCAGCATTTT. As protein: CASSQGSGQGPNQPQHF.

This clone was detected only a few times. The rearrangement links TRBV15 to TRBJ1-2; D is unclear. V lost 2 bases to trimming and J lost 6 bases, with 16 bases between them. CDR1 is LNHNV, CDR2 YYDKDF, per germline (reference sequence). This CDR3 is 15 amino acids long. CDR3 sequence: CATSRSRAGVDGYTF. DNA for the CDR3: TGTGCCACCAGCAGATCCCGAGCTGGGGTAGATGGCTACACCTTC.

This clone was recorded once. J is TRBJ2-3 and V is TRBV19; 12 nucleotides align to TRBD2. This CDR3 spans 17 amino acids. Trimming removed 6 bases from V and 2 bases from J; junction bases left unmatched: 9. CDR1 is LNHDA, CDR2 SQIVND, per germline (reference sequence). The CDR3 DNA reads as TGTGCCAGTAGCACGCTGGCTAGCGGGGGGGACACAGATACGCAGTATTTT. Encoded protein: CASSTLASGGDTDTQYF. Filled out from reference TRBV19 and TRBJ2-3, the complete variable domain reads DGGITQSPKYLFRKEGQNVTLSCEQNLNHDAMYWYRQDPGQGLRLIYYSQIVNDFQKGDIAEGYSVSREKKESFPLTVTSAQKNPTAFYLCASSTLASGGDTDTQYFGPGTRLTVL.

There are a few counts of this clone. V is TRBV29-1 and J is TRBJ2-5, with 9 bases lining up with TRBD2. V trimming: 2 bases; J trimming: 1 base; junction bases outside the gene matches: 11. This CDR3 comprises 17 residues. CDR1 is SQVTM and CDR2 is ANQGSEA in the germline V gene. CDR3 sequence reads: CSVELGPAGGSQETQYF. CDR3 nucleotides: TGCAGCGTTGAACTGGGTCCAGCGGGGGGTTCCCAAGAGACCCAGTACTTC.

The sample holds a few counts of this clone. This CDR3 reads CAISESLAGDHSYEQYF. In nucleotides, the CDR3 is TGTGCCATCAGTGAGTCTTTAGCGGGGGACCACTCCTACGAGCAGTACTTC. The gene calls are TRBV10-3 and TRBJ2-7, with 9 bases that match TRBD2. CDR3 size: 17 residues. Germline V gene sequence: CDR1 ENHRY, CDR2 SYGVKD. V lost 0 bases and J lost 0; bases outside the gene matches: 6.

The chain is built from TRBV11-2 and TRBJ2-2, with D perhaps assigned TRBD1 or TRBD2 (5 bases each). Germline loops: CDR1 SGHAT, CDR2 FQNNGV. CDR3 length: 17 amino acids. Trimming took off 5 bases at V and 0 bases at J, with 16 bases between the two ends. The DNA for the CDR3 is TGTGCCAGCAGCCACCATGAACGGGGCTCGAACACCGGGGAGCTGTTTTTT. Its protein product is CASSHHERGSNTGELFF. Filled out from reference TRBV11-2 and TRBJ2-2, the complete variable domain reads EAGVAQSPRYKIIEKRQSVAFWCNPISGHATLYWYQQILGQGPKLLIQFQNNGVVDDSQLPKDRFSAERLKGVDSTLKIQPAKLEDSAVYLCASSHHERGSNTGELFFGEGSRLTVL.

V usage is TRBV7-9 and J usage is TRBJ2-7, with D unresolved. The CDR3 is made up of 13 amino acids. V was trimmed by 5 bases and J by 7 bases, leaving 15 bases between them. The germline gives CDR1 SEHNR, CDR2 FQNEAQ (reference sequence). CDR3 sequence: CASSPGRAREQYF. The CDR3 DNA reads as TGTGCCAGCAGCCCCGGCCGCGCCAGGGAGCAGTACTTC.

The V call is TRBV5-1, the J call TRBJ2-7; no firm D call. This CDR3 comprises 13 residues. CDR1 is SGHRS and CDR2 is YFSETQ in the germline V gene. With 0 bases removed from V and 3 bases from J, the gap between germline ends came to 7 bases. CDR3 coding DNA: TGCGCCAGCAGCTTGGTGGGCGACTACGAGCAGTACTTC. Residues: CASSLVGDYEQYF.

The chain is built from TRBV4-1 and TRBJ1-5; D may be TRBD1 (5 bases). Germline V gives CDR1 MGHRA, CDR2 YSYEKL. Trimming pared 1 base from V and 3 bases from J, leaving 16 bases between. The CDR3 contains 17 residues. In DNA, the CDR3 is TGCGCCAGCAGCCAAGGCCCTATCGGGGCCCACAATCAGCCCCAGCATTTT. Its translation: CASSQGPIGAHNQPQHF.

In its sample, this clone is medium-sized. V is TRBV5-1 and J is TRBJ1-4, with D possibly being TRBD1 (5 bases). With 2 bases removed from V and 1 base from J, the gap between germline ends came to 9 bases. This CDR3 spans 15 amino acids. Germline CDR1 SGHRS, CDR2 YFSETQ. CDR3 amino acids: CASSFKRGTNEKLFF. In nucleotides, the CDR3 is TGCGCCAGCAGCTTTAAAAGGGGAACTAATGAAAAACTGTTTTTT.

V gene TRBV2 combines with J gene TRBJ1-1, with 7 bases that match TRBD1. Germline CDR1 is SNHLY and CDR2 is FYNNEI. This CDR3 has 15 amino acids. Trimming removed 5 bases from V and 1 base from J; junction bases left unmatched: 7. In nucleotides, the CDR3 is TGTGCCAGCAGTCCTGGACAGGCGGGGAACACTGAAGCTTTCTTT. Amino acid sequence: CASSPGQAGNTEAFF.

The V call is TRBV28, the J call TRBJ1-2, with 8 bases aligning to TRBD1. Germline V CDR1 and CDR2: MDHEN, SYDVKM. The trim removed 8 bases at V and 7 bases at J, leaving 6 bases unmatched. The CDR3 contains 12 residues. The CDR3 DNA reads as TGTGCCAGCGCCCAGGGGGCGACTGGCTACACCTTC. It translates to CASAQGATGYTF.

The chain carries TRBV30 and TRBJ1-2; tentative D call: TRBD1 (6 bases). The CDR3 extends over 13 amino acids. V lost 0 bases to trimming and J lost 8 bases, with 13 bases between them. Per the germline V gene, CDR1 is GTSNPN and CDR2 is SVGIG (reference sequence). This chain's CDR3 is CAWSVPGARGYTF. The CDR3 DNA follows: TGTGCCTGGAGTGTCCCAGGGGCTAGAGGCTACACCTTC.

The chain is built from TRBV7-2 and TRBJ2-5; TRBD1 agrees at 7 bases. The V gene end was trimmed by 6 bases and the J gene end by 5 bases; junction bases not matched to a gene: 9. CDR1 is SGHTA, CDR2 FQGNSA, per germline. CDR3 size: 14 residues. The CDR3: CASSLRQGFETQYF. The CDR3 region has the DNA TGTGCCAGCAGTTTACGACAGGGCTTTGAGACCCAGTACTTC.

J is TRBJ2-7 and V is TRBV9; D is possibly TRBD1 or TRBD2 (5 bases each). With 0 bases removed from V and 5 bases from J, the gap between germline ends came to 15 bases. This CDR3 has 15 residues. Germline assignment: CDR1 SGDLS and CDR2 YYNGEE. In nucleotides, the CDR3 is TGTGCCAGCAGCGTAGCTGGGGGAATGATTGACGAGCAGTACTTC. As protein: CASSVAGGMIDEQYF.

The CDR3 DNA sequence: TGTGCCAGCAGCTTACCAGGGCAAGGGAATTCACCCCTCCACTTT. Its protein product is CASSLPGQGNSPLHF. The V call is TRBV7-9, the J call TRBJ1-6, with a possible D match to TRBD1 (5 bases). V gave up 2 bases and J gave up 7 bases, with 12 bases separating them. This CDR3 is built from 15 residues. The germline CDR1 and CDR2 sequences are SEHNR and FQNEAQ (reference sequence).